This T cell receptor beta chain was observed in a study of a mutant IDH1 vaccine in newly diagnosed glioma. Study details: Earlier therapy was either radiotherapy, temozolomide, or both, and most got both.

Study results and limitations: Researchers report vaccine-induced immune responses in approximately 95% of patients.

Time point defined: baseline, week 1 (first vaccination visit). Regarding treatment: pre-vaccination baseline after standard-of-care therapy. Using immunoSEQ multiplex PCR, the repertoire was profiled, and TCRdb retains in-frame clones only, with some absent. The data show some 15,000 clones, approximately 90% seen once. Concerning this clone: What it recognizes is unknown.

This sample comprised PBMCs, obtained from a glioma patient treated with radiotherapy, temozolomide or both. This receptor was taken from a middle-aged woman with glioma. Some clones in this sample may be carry-over from other donors' samples.

The DNA of the CDR3 is TGCGCCAGCAGCCTACCCTGGGGGACAGAGGATGAAAAACTGTTTTTT. Its protein product is CASSLPWGTEDEKLFF. The V gene is TRBV5-1, the J gene TRBJ1-4; 7 bases fit TRBD1. CDR1 is SGHRS, CDR2 YFSETQ, per germline. J was trimmed by 6 bases and V by 4 bases; bases with no gene match: 12. This CDR3 is 16 amino acids long.